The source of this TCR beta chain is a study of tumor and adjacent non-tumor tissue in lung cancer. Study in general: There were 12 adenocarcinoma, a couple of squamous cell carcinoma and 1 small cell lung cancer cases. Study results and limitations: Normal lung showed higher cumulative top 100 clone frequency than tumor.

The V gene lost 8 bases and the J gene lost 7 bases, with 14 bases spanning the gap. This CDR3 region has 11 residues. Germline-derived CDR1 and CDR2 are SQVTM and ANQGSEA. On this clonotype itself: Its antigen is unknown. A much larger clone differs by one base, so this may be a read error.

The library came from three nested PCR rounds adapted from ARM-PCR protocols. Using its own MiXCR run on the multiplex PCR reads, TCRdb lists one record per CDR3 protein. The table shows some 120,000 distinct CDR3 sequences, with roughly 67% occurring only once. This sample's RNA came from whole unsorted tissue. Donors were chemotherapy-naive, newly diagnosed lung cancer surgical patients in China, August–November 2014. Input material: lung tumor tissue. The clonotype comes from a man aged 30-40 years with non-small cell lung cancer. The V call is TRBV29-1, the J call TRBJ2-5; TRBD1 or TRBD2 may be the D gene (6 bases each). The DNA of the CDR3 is TGCAGCATTAGGGGGGAAGGGACCCAGTACTTC. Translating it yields CSIRGEGTQYF. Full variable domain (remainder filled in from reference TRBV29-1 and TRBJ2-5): SAVISQKPSRDICQRGTSLTIQCQVDSQVTMMFWYRQQPGQSLTLIATANQGSEATYESGFVIDKFPISRPNLTFSTLTVSNMSPEDSSIYLCSIRGEGTQYFGPGTRLLVL.